Described below is a single T cell receptor (beta chain) sequence and its context. Its antigen is not identified. Only CD45RO-negative cells positively selected for CCR7 counted as naive CD8 cells, so terminally differentiated effector memory CD45RA+ cells were excluded. CDR3 length: 14 residues. Trimming removed 4 bases at V and 3 bases at J, with 13 bases between. Germline V CDR1 and CDR2: GTSNPN, SVGIG (reference sequence). Sorted subsets were amplified in replicate PCRs using 200 ng DNA, 30,000 to 35,000 T cell genomes. Profiling relied on immunoSEQ multiplex PCR, and the TCRdb table lists in-frame clones only, not all of them. Of about 820,000 clones listed, nearly 95% are singletons. The record originates from a study of shared clonotypes between healthy human individuals. Study-wide findings and caveats: There were few donors, and this limited the genetic and exposure-history diversity represented. Depth was large, yet rarefaction showed that sorted-subset sequencing was incomplete.

The sequenced sample was naive CD8+ T cells sorted from blood. This receptor was identified in a man aged 30 to 39 in good health. The gene calls are TRBV30 and TRBJ2-1, with D perhaps TRBD1 (5 bases). This CDR3 is CAWMTDTHYNEQFF. As DNA, the CDR3 is TGTGCCTGGATGACGGACACCCACTACAATGAGCAGTTCTTC.